The next 11 T cell receptor beta chains were all read from a single sample in a study of response to subunit inactivated influenza vaccine. TCRdb recomputed calls from the RT-PCR reads with MiXCR, one row per CDR3 protein. The sample has more than 450,000 distinct CDR3 sequences, about 11% seen once. A further study also used this sample, focusing on T cells expressing NK-cell markers. As that report states: The TCR beta cDNA came from 5'RACE template switching with UMIs.

Here the sequenced sample was PBMCs from blood, taken on the day of vaccination. These receptors came from a man aged 50-59 years who received an inactivated influenza vaccine.

The V and J genes are TRBV5-1 and TRBJ1-2, with unresolved D. Trimming cost V 6 bases and J 2 bases, with 20 bases left between them. Germline loops: CDR1 SGHRS, CDR2 YFSETQ. This CDR3 has 16 residues. The CDR3 bases are TGCGCCAGCACCCCGGGCAGGAACCTTCTAAACTATGGCTACACCTTC. Encoded protein: CASTPGRNLLNYGYTF.

This clonotype was observed a handful of times. The rearrangement joins TRBV7-2 to TRBJ1-1; 7 bases are a match to TRBD1. The J segment lost 7 bases and the V segment lost 4 bases, leaving 12 bases of the junction unmatched. The V gene's germline CDR1 is SGHTA and CDR2 FQGNSA. The CDR3 loop spans 15 amino acids. The CDR3 nucleotides read TGTGCCAGCAGCTCAAGAGCCGGACAGGAGATTGAAGCTTTCTTT. This encodes CASSSRAGQEIEAFF.

The table lists this clonotype with many counts. The gene calls are TRBV12-3 or TRBV12-4 and TRBJ1-5, with 8 bases lining up with TRBD1. The ends lost 5 bases at V and 2 bases at J; junction bases unmatched: 2. This CDR3 has 14 residues. CDR3 sequence reads: CASSVGQGNQPQHF. Here the CDR3 DNA reads TGTGCCAGCAGTGTGGGACAGGGCAATCAGCCCCAGCATTTT.

This clonotype came up a few times. The CDR3: CASSWGVPETQYF. CDR3 DNA sequence: TGTGCCAGCAGCTGGGGGGTTCCAGAGACCCAGTACTTC. The V gene is TRBV28, the J gene TRBJ2-5; TRBD2 might be the D (6 bases). The germline V gene has CDR1 MDHEN and CDR2 SYDVKM. The CDR3 covers 13 residues. The V and J ends lost 6 bases and 4 bases respectively, with 12 bases between them.

The genes are TRBV24-1 and TRBJ2-1; weak D call: TRBD1 (5 bases). Germline CDR1 KGHDR, CDR2 SFDVKD. The germline V and J ends were trimmed by 4 bases and 0 bases, with 18 bases remaining between them. The CDR3 is made up of 18 amino acids. The CDR3 DNA reads as TGTGCCACCAGTGACCCGAAACAGGCCTCCAGCTCCTACAATGAGCAGTTCTTC. Protein product: CATSDPKQASSSYNEQFF.

This clonotype was observed a few times. Since a much larger clone is just one base distant, this may be a read error. The chain links TRBV7-2 to TRBJ2-7, with 9 bases fitting TRBD1. The CDR3 loop spans 15 amino acids. Germline assignment: CDR1 SGHTA and CDR2 FQGNSA. The ends lost 6 bases at V and 6 bases at J; junction bases unmatched: 12. The CDR3 DNA reads as TGTGCCAGCAGGGCCCGCGGGACAGGGTTCTCCGAGCAGTACTTC. The encoded protein is CASRARGTGFSEQYF.

This clonotype has more than one count but fewer than ten. This chain links TRBV5-1 with TRBJ2-7; TRBD1 matches at 9 bases. Germline V gene lookup returns CDR1 SGHRS and CDR2 YFSETQ. V dropped 4 bases and J dropped 9; count of bases not matched to a gene: 14. The CDR3 runs 15 residues. CDR3 bases: TGCGCCAGCAGCCCCGGACAGGGGACCCAACGGTGGCAGTACTTC. Amino acid sequence: CASSPGQGTQRWQYF.

Worth noting for this clonotype: This clone may be a read error of a much larger clone one base away. The chain joins TRBV6-1 to TRBJ2-2; no clear D. CDR1 and CDR2 (germline): MNHNS, SASEGT. The CDR3 consists of 15 residues. V gave up 5 bases and J gave up 4 bases, with 14 bases separating them. This CDR3 reads CASSPRIGITGELFF. The CDR3 DNA sequence: TGTGCCAGCAGTCCCCGGATCGGAATCACCGGGGAGCTGTTTTTT.

The table lists this clonotype with many counts. The J gene is TRBJ2-7, the V gene TRBV20-1; 10 bases are shared with TRBD2. V shed 2 bases and J 4 bases; nucleotides not matched to a gene: 5. The germline V gene encodes CDR1 DFQATT and CDR2 SNEGSKA (reference sequence). The CDR3 is 14 amino acids. The CDR3 region is CSARISGRRYEQYF. In DNA form, the CDR3 reads TGCAGTGCTAGAATTAGCGGGAGGAGGTACGAGCAGTACTTC.

This rearrangement joins TRBV7-7 to TRBJ2-2, with D perhaps matching TRBD2 (6 bases). The germline V gene encodes CDR1 SSHAT and CDR2 FNYEAQ (reference sequence). Trimming shortened V by 5 bases and J by 3 bases, and 13 bases separated the two germline ends. The CDR3 is made up of 15 amino acids. The CDR3 sequence: CASSPTTSHTGELFF. DNA for the CDR3: TGTGCCAGCAGCCCTACGACTAGTCACACCGGGGAGCTGTTTTTT.

This clonotype was recorded at least ten times. V is TRBV29-1 and J is TRBJ2-1; TRBD2 is a possible D gene (6 bases). Trimming stripped 4 bases from V and 6 bases from J, with 13 bases between. The CDR3 spans 13 residues. Germline CDR1 and CDR2: SQVTM and ANQGSEA. CDR3 nucleotides: TGCAGCGTTGTCCCTAGCGCGATCAATGAGCAGTTCTTC. Its translation: CSVVPSAINEQFF.